This T cell receptor beta chain was recovered during a study of radiation and T cells in renal cell carcinoma. Some clones are missing from TCRdb's copy, which holds only in-frame ones; the method was immunoSEQ multiplex PCR. This table has roughly 45,000 clones, around four fifths appearing once. This sample's time point: blood 4 weeks post-SBRT, at nephrectomy. Treatment noted: 15 Gy SBRT to primary tumor, nephrectomy 4 weeks later. Nephrectomy followed 15 Gy stereotactic body radiation by 4 weeks. The CDR3 contains 14 residues. Germline assignment: CDR1 SSHAT and CDR2 FNYEAQ (reference sequence). V shed 3 bases and J shed 1 base, with 10 bases lying between them.

Sequenced here: blood, sampled from a patient whose treatment included radiotherapy and nephrectomy. The V call is TRBV7-7, the J call TRBJ2-7; D gene ambiguous. The TCR was taken from a woman between 70 and 85 years old with renal cell carcinoma. The CDR3 here is CASSLTSSSYEQYF. The CDR3 nucleotides are TGTGCCAGCAGCTTGACGTCCTCATCCTACGAGCAGTACTTC.